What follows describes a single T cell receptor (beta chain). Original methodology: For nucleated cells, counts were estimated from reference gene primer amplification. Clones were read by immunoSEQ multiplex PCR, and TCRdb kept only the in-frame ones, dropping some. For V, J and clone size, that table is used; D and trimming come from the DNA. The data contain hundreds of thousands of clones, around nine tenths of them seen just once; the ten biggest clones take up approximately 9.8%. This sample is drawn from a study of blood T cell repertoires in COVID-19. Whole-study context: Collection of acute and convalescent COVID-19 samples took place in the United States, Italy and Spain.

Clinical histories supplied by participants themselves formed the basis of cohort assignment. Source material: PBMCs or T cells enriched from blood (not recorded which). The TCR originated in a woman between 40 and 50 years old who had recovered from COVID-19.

CDR3: CASTPRGGAYEQYF. The CDR3 region has the DNA TGTGCCAGCACGCCCCGAGGGGGGGCCTACGAGCAGTACTTC. V is TRBV27 and J is TRBJ2-7; D may be TRBD2 (7 bases). V shed 7 bases and J shed 2 bases, with 15 bases lying between them. This CDR3 is 14 amino acids long. Germline-derived CDR1 and CDR2 are MNHEY and SMNVEV (reference sequence).